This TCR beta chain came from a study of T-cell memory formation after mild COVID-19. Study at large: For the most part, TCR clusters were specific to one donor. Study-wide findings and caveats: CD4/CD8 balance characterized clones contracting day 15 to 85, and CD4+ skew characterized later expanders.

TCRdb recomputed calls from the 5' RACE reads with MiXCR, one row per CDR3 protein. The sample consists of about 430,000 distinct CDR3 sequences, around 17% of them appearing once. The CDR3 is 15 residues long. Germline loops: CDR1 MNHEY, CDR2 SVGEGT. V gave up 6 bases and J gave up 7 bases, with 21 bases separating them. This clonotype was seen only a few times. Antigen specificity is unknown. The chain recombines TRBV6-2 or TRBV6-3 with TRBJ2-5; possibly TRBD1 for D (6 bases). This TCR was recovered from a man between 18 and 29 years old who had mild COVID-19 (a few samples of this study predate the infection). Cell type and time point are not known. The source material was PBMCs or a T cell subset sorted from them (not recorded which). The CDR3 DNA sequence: TGTGCCAGCAGCACCGTCGACAGGCCGACAAGGACCCAGTACTTC. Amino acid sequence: CASSTVDRPTRTQYF.